These 27 T cell receptor beta chains were sequenced from one sample in a study of PD-L1 blockade in urothelial cancer (dated 2017 in TCRdb). The time point label on this specimen signifies: pretreatment peripheral blood. Library method: the immunoSEQ multiplex PCR assay. TCRdb stores this immuneACCESS table with in-frame sequences only. Part of the clones is absent; in the studies checked, under half of the shortfall reflects unresolved V genes, and no reason is known for the rest. The sample contains fewer than 45,000 clones, approximately 90% of them found a single time. The top ten constitute 25% of the sample. The sample was PBMCs, taken around atezolizumab (anti-PD-L1) treatment. The source of these receptors is a donor at least 40 years old with urothelial cancer.

The chain recombines TRBV9 with TRBJ2-5, with a possible D match to TRBD2 (5 bases). The CDR3 consists of 15 residues. Trimming removed 4 bases at V and 1 base at J, with 14 bases between. Germline CDR1 is SGDLS and CDR2 is YYNGEE. The CDR3 loop is CASSPNSGSQETQYF. In nucleotides, the CDR3 is TGTGCCAGCAGCCCCAACAGCGGTTCCCAAGAGACCCAGTACTTC. Based on the CDR3 plus reference TRBV9 and TRBJ2-5, the full variable domain is DSGVTQTPKHLITATGQRVTLRCSPRSGDLSVYWYQQSLDQGLQFLIQYYNGEERAKGNILERFSAQQFPDLHSELNLSSLELGDSALYFCASSPNSGSQETQYFGPGTRLLVL.

This chain uses TRBV18 with TRBJ1-2; TRBD1 is a possible D gene (6 bases). Germline CDR1 and CDR2: KGHSH and LQKENI. The CDR3 sequence is 14 residues long. Trimming removed 3 bases from V and 6 bases from J, with 14 bases in between. CDR3 in amino acids: CASSPRQAGDGYTF. For the CDR3, the DNA is TGTGCCAGCTCACCGAGACAGGCCGGGGATGGCTACACCTTC.

By frequency in the sample, this clone is medium-sized. The chain uses TRBV5-1 and TRBJ1-5; D perhaps matches TRBD1 (6 bases). The germline CDR1 and CDR2 sequences are SGHRS and YFSETQ. V shed 0 bases and J shed 9 bases, with 10 bases lying between them. This CDR3 contains 13 residues. The CDR3 bases are TGCGCCAGCAGCTTGGAGGGGGATAGGCCCCAGCATTTT. This encodes CASSLEGDRPQHF.

The rearrangement uses TRBV28 and TRBJ2-1; 9 bases agree with TRBD1. This CDR3 region has 15 residues. In germline, CDR1 is MDHEN, CDR2 SYDVKM. After removal of 3 bases from V and 3 bases from J, the junction contained 3 bases not matched to a gene. This chain's CDR3 is CASSLGQGSYNEQFF. The CDR3 bases are TGTGCCAGCAGTTTGGGACAGGGCAGCTACAATGAGCAGTTCTTC. The whole variable domain, remainder taken from reference TRBV28 and TRBJ2-1, is DVKVTQSSRYLVKRTGEKVFLECVQDMDHENMFWYRQDPGLGLRLIYFSYDVKMKEKGDIPEGYSVSREKKERFSLILESASTNQTSMYLCASSLGQGSYNEQFFGPGTRLTVL.

V is TRBV28 and J is TRBJ1-2; unclear D gene. Deletions cut 7 bases from V and 4 bases from J, with 13 bases between. The CDR3 runs to 13 residues. Germline lookup yields CDR1 MDHEN and CDR2 SYDVKM. The CDR3 nucleotides read TGTGCCAGCACTAGCCAGACCCTCTATGGCTACACCTTC. Translating gives CASTSQTLYGYTF.

CDR3 nucleotide sequence: TGTGCCAGCGGGGGGGGGTCTGCAACTAATGAAAAACTGTTTTTT. As protein: CASGGGSATNEKLFF. The chain links TRBV28 to TRBJ1-4, with D perhaps TRBD1 (5 bases). Germline assignment: CDR1 MDHEN and CDR2 SYDVKM. V was shortened by 8 bases and J by 0 bases, with 13 bases between the two germline ends. CDR3 length: 15 residues.

The chain carries TRBV11-2 and TRBJ2-5, with 9 bases identical to TRBD2. This CDR3 is built from 18 residues. In germline, CDR1 is SGHAT, CDR2 FQNNGV. Unmatched junction bases numbered 11, after V lost 1 base and J lost 2 bases. The chain's CDR3 is CASSLGGAGGPGQETQYF. CDR3 DNA: TGTGCCAGCAGCTTAGGAGGGGCGGGAGGGCCGGGGCAAGAGACCCAGTACTTC.

The chain employs TRBV18 and TRBJ2-7; the match to TRBD2 covers 7 bases. V lost 0 bases and J lost 7; bases outside the gene matches: 9. Germline CDR1 is KGHSH and CDR2 is LQKENI. The CDR3 length is 15 residues. CDR3 residues: CASSPPRGRVGEQYF. CDR3 nucleotides: TGTGCCAGCTCACCACCGCGGGGGAGGGTGGGAGAGCAGTACTTC. Supplemented by reference TRBV18 and TRBJ2-7, the full variable domain reads NAGVMQNPRHLVRRRGQEARLRCSPMKGHSHVYWYRQLPEEGLKFMVYLQKENIIDESGMPKERFSAEFPKEGPSILRIQQVVRGDSAAYFCASSPPRGRVGEQYFGPGTRLTVT.

The CDR3 DNA is TGTGCCTCCGGACAGAGCTCCTACAATGAGCAGTTCTTC. Translated: CASGQSSYNEQFF. The chain joins TRBV30 to TRBJ2-1; D is possibly TRBD1 (6 bases). The CDR3 is 13 amino acids. Looked up from germline, CDR1 is GTSNPN and CDR2 is SVGIG (reference sequence). V lost 7 bases and J lost 0, with 10 bases in between.

The CDR3 loop is CASSRGTANTGELFF. CDR3 in DNA: TGTGCCAGCAGCCGGGGGACAGCGAACACCGGGGAGCTGTTTTTT. This chain joins TRBV7-2 and TRBJ2-2; D might be TRBD1 (7 bases). This CDR3 comprises 15 residues. Trimming took off 5 bases at V and 0 bases at J, with 10 bases between the two ends. In germline, CDR1 is SGHTA, CDR2 FQGNSA.

This clone was seen a handful of times. V is TRBV11-2 and J is TRBJ2-1, with 7 positions matching TRBD2. Germline V gives CDR1 SGHAT, CDR2 FQNNGV. The CDR3 totals 12 residues. Unmatched junction bases numbered 9, after V lost 7 bases and J lost 12 bases. CDR3: CASTPGWEGQFF. CDR3 bases: TGTGCCAGCACCCCAGGGTGGGAGGGGCAGTTCTTC.

CDR3 nucleotide sequence: TGTGCCCCCCCCCAACAGGGGGCGGGATACAATGAGCAGTTCTTC. It codes for CAPPQQGAGYNEQFF. V gene TRBV28 combines with J gene TRBJ2-1, with 9 bases aligning to TRBD1. Germline values: CDR1 MDHEN, CDR2 SYDVKM. The CDR3 sequence is 15 residues long. The V and J ends lost 11 bases and 4 bases, in that order; junction bases with no gene match: 12.

The V gene is TRBV9, the J gene TRBJ2-1; D is ambiguous. The V end was cut by 2 bases, the J end by 10 bases, with 13 bases between. The CDR3 spans 13 residues. Per the germline V gene, CDR1 is SGDLS and CDR2 is YYNGEE. The chain's CDR3 is CASSVNGLGEQFF. CDR3 sequence (DNA): TGTGCCAGCAGCGTCAACGGCCTCGGGGAGCAGTTCTTC.

The rearrangement joins TRBV7-8 to TRBJ1-2, with 8 bases that match TRBD1. The germline V gene encodes CDR1 SGHVS and CDR2 FQNEAQ. V trimming: 5 bases; J trimming: 0 bases; junction bases outside the gene matches: 5. The CDR3 totals 15 residues. CDR3 sequence (DNA): TGTGCCAGCAGCGCTCGGGACAGGACTAACTATGGCTACACCTTC. It codes for CASSARDRTNYGYTF. Complete variable domain (other parts from reference TRBV7-8 and TRBJ1-2): GAGVSQSPRYKVAKRGQDVALRCDPISGHVSLFWYQQALGQGPEFLTYFQNEAQLDKSGLPSDRFFAERPEGSVSTLKIQRTQQEDSAVYLCASSARDRTNYGYTFGSGTRLTVV.

The V gene is TRBV6-1, the J gene TRBJ2-7, with 8 bases matching TRBD2. CDR1 is MNHNS and CDR2 is SASEGT in the germline V gene. With V trimmed by 7 bases and J by 12 bases, 14 bases remained unmatched. The CDR3 is made up of 13 amino acids. CDR3 region: CASNLAGTSTLYF. The CDR3 DNA reads as TGTGCCAGCAATCTCGCCGGGACTAGTACGTTGTACTTC.

This chain joins TRBV5-4 and TRBJ2-5, with D possibly being TRBD2 (6 bases). Germline V lookup: CDR1 SGHNT, CDR2 YYREEE (reference sequence). V was clipped by 4 bases and J by 4 bases, with 14 bases between them. This CDR3 has 14 residues. This CDR3 is CASSLGTGLETQYF. CDR3 coding DNA: TGTGCCAGCAGCCTAGGGACTGGATTAGAGACCCAGTACTTC.

J is TRBJ2-7 and V is TRBV9; D remains unclear. This CDR3 comprises 15 residues. Trimming removed 0 bases at V and 2 bases at J, with 12 bases between. Germline V gives CDR1 SGDLS, CDR2 YYNGEE. DNA for the CDR3: TGTGCCAGCAGCGTAGGGCCCCACCAACCCTACGAGCAGTACTTC. It translates to CASSVGPHQPYEQYF.

The genes are TRBV4-1 and TRBJ1-1; possible D gene TRBD1, 5 bases. CDR1 is MGHRA, CDR2 YSYEKL, per germline. The length of the CDR3 is 15 residues. The germline V and J ends were trimmed by 1 base and 1 base, with 10 bases remaining between them. DNA for the CDR3: TGCGCCAGCAGCCAAGGGGCAGGGTGGAACACTGAAGCTTTCTTT. Translated, it gives CASSQGAGWNTEAFF.

The V and J genes are TRBV4-3 and TRBJ2-3; D possibly corresponds to TRBD2 (6 bases). Germline values: CDR1 LGHNA, CDR2 YSLEER. The CDR3 runs to 14 residues. The V gene lost 0 bases and the J gene lost 10 bases, with 14 bases spanning the gap. CDR3 residues: CASSQEGGGPPQYF. The CDR3 DNA follows: TGCGCCAGCAGCCAAGAGGGGGGTGGGCCCCCGCAGTATTTT.

V is TRBV7-9 and J is TRBJ2-5; D may be TRBD1 (6 bases). V lost 5 bases and J lost 1, with 8 bases in between. The CDR3 extends over 13 amino acids. The germline V gene has CDR1 SEHNR and CDR2 FQNEAQ (reference sequence). The CDR3 coding sequence is TGTGCCAGCAGCCCGGACAGCCAAGAGACCCAGTACTTC. Its protein is CASSPDSQETQYF.

This chain uses TRBV7-9 with TRBJ2-2, with a tentative D call TRBD2 (6 bases). Germline V gene lookup returns CDR1 SEHNR and CDR2 FQNEAQ (reference sequence). This CDR3 is built from 16 residues. The V and J ends lost 0 bases and 8 bases respectively, with 16 bases between them. The CDR3 sequence: CASSLARGVLAGELFF. CDR3 sequence (DNA): TGTGCCAGCAGCTTAGCGCGGGGAGTTTTGGCTGGGGAGCTGTTTTTT.

This chain uses TRBV7-2 with TRBJ1-1; tentative D call: TRBD1 (6 bases). The germline V gene encodes CDR1 SGHTA and CDR2 FQGNSA. V was shortened by 2 bases and J by 4 bases, with 11 bases between the two germline ends. This CDR3 contains 14 residues. The CDR3, as DNA: TGTGCCAGCAGCTTATCTGCAGGGGTCACTGAAGCTTTCTTT. Encoded protein: CASSLSAGVTEAFF.

The chain links TRBV19 to TRBJ1-2; 8 nucleotides agree with TRBD1. CDR3 length: 18 amino acids. Unmatched junction bases numbered 10, after V lost 1 base and J lost 0 bases. The V gene's germline CDR1 is LNHDA and CDR2 SQIVND (reference sequence). CDR3 nucleotide sequence: TGTGCCAGTAGTATAGGCACCAGGGGGCTTTTTACTAACTATGGCTACACCTTC. It is translated as CASSIGTRGLFTNYGYTF.

The rearrangement links TRBV19 to TRBJ1-2; unclear D gene. The CDR3 is 13 residues long. CDR1 and CDR2 (germline): LNHDA, SQIVND (reference sequence). The V gene lost 5 bases and the J gene lost 8 bases, with 15 bases spanning the gap. This CDR3 is CASSPEALRGYTF. CDR3 in DNA: TGTGCCAGTAGTCCGGAAGCTTTGCGGGGCTACACCTTC.

This chain links TRBV7-2 with TRBJ1-2, with D possibly TRBD1 on 5 matching bases. Germline CDR1 reads SGHTA; CDR2 reads FQGNSA. CDR3 length: 13 residues. V gave up 7 bases and J gave up 0 bases, with 9 bases separating them. In DNA form, the CDR3 reads TGTGCCAGCACCCCGACAGCTAACTATGGCTACACCTTC. This encodes CASTPTANYGYTF.

CDR3: CASSLGAGAYEKLFF. Written as DNA, the CDR3 is TGTGCCAGCAGCTTAGGGGCAGGGGCCTATGAAAAACTGTTTTTT. The chain carries TRBV7-2 and TRBJ1-4; tentatively, D is TRBD1 (6 bases). The germline gives CDR1 SGHTA, CDR2 FQGNSA. Trimming removed 1 base at V and 6 bases at J, with 12 bases between. This CDR3 has 15 residues.

The J gene is TRBJ1-3, the V gene TRBV5-8; 9 positions agree with TRBD1. The CDR3 spans 14 residues. The V and J ends lost 4 bases and 9 bases, in that order; junction bases with no gene match: 8. CDR1 SGHTS and CDR2 YDEGEE come from the germline V gene. The DNA of the CDR3 is TGTGCCAGCAGCCTGGGACAGGGAGTCGGCACCATATATTTT. It specifies CASSLGQGVGTIYF.